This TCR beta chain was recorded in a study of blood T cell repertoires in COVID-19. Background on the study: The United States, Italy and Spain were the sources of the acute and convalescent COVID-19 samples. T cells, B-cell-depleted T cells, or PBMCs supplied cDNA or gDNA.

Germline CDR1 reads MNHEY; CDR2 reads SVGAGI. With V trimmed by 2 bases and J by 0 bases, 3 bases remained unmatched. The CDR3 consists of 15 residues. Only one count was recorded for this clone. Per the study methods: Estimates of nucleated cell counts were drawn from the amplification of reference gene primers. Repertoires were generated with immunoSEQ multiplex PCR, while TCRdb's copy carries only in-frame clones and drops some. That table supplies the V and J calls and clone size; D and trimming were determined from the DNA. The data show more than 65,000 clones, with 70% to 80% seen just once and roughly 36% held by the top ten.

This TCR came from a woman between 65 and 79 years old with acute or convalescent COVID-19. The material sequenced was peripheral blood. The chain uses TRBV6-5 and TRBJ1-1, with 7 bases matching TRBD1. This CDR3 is CASSYLGQVNTEAFF. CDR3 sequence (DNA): TGTGCCAGCAGTTACCTTGGACAGGTGAACACTGAAGCTTTCTTT.